One TCR beta chain is described in this entry. Antigen unknown. UMI-labeled TRB cDNA libraries were prepared by 5' RACE. TCRdb reprocessed the 5' RACE reads, keeping one entry per CDR3 protein, no DNA. This sample's table reports tens of thousands of distinct CDR3 sequences. This sample is part of a study of CXCR3-negative and CXCR3-positive naive CD8 T cells. Whole-study findings and limits: TRB CDR3 hydrophobicity was greater in CXCR3-positive naive cells than in CXCR3-negative naive cells.

This CDR3 has 14 residues. The sequence derives from a human donor in good health. Some clones in this sample may be carry-over from other donors' samples. Sequencing was carried out using naive CXCR3+ CD8+ T cells from blood. The subset is: CD45RO-CCR7+CD27+CD95- naive CD8+ T cells expressing CXCR3 (TNR3+). The rearrangement joins TRBV12-3 or TRBV12-4 to TRBJ2-7; TCRdb outputs TRBD1, but without DNA this stays unchecked. CDR3 in amino acids: CASSLGDNSYEQYF.